The sequence of this T cell receptor beta chain was determined in a study of T-cell memory formation after mild COVID-19. At the level of the study: Across donors, TCR clusters were largely donor specific. Study conclusions and caveats: Clones contracting across day 15 to 85 had a balanced CD4/CD8 profile; later expanding clones leaned CD4+. SARS-CoV-2 specificity was not confirmed for second-wave clones peaking on day 37.

Concerning this clonotype itself: The antigen is unknown.

Germline V lookup: CDR1 LGHNA, CDR2 YSLEER. There are 15 residues in the CDR3. V was clipped by 0 bases and J by 8 bases, with 13 bases between them. 5'RACE primed at constant segments yielded TCR alpha and TCR beta cDNA libraries bearing sample barcodes and UMIs. TCRdb passed the 5' RACE reads through MiXCR, listing each CDR3 protein once. The sample lists more than 250,000 distinct CDR3 sequences; about 17% were seen once. The sequenced sample consisted of PBMCs or a T cell subset sorted from them (not recorded which). The sequence was obtained from a man aged 18 to 29 who had mild COVID-19 (a few samples of this study predate the infection). Cell type and time point are not known. This sequence joins TRBV4-3 and TRBJ1-4; D not certain. The CDR3 is CASSQDVGSGEKLFF. CDR3 nucleotides: TGCGCCAGCAGCCAAGATGTCGGTTCGGGAGAAAAACTGTTTTTT.